One and the same sample provided the 12 T cell receptor beta chains below, sequenced in a study of PD-1 and CTLA-4 blockade in melanoma. Assay used: immunoSEQ multiplex PCR; TCRdb lists only in-frame clones, some missing. Seen here are 7,200 or so clones, around 80% observed once, and the top ten hold 39%. The sample was CD8+ T cells from peripheral blood, taken before anti-PD-1 treatment. Receptor source: a human donor with melanoma.

The gene calls are TRBV11-2 and TRBJ2-1; D might be TRBD1 (5 bases). The CDR3 runs 17 residues. V lost 5 bases and J 4 bases, leaving 21 bases between the germline ends. Germline assignment: CDR1 SGHAT and CDR2 FQNNGV. The CDR3 bases are TGTGCCAGCAGCCCCTTTAGGGTGGCAGGGCGATACAATGAGCAGTTCTTC. It codes for CASSPFRVAGRYNEQFF.

The chain has TRBV7-9 and TRBJ2-1; tentatively, D is TRBD2 (5 bases). From germline, CDR1 is SEHNR and CDR2 FQNEAQ (reference sequence). V lost 1 base and J lost 8, with 12 bases in between. The CDR3 spans 14 residues. Here the CDR3 DNA reads TGTGCCAGCAGCTTAGACGGGATTAAGGATGAGCAGTTCTTC. Amino acids: CASSLDGIKDEQFF. Combining the CDR3 with reference TRBV7-9 and TRBJ2-1 gives the whole variable domain DTGVSQNPRHKITKRGQNVTFRCDPISEHNRLYWYRQTLGQGPEFLTYFQNEAQLEKSRLLSDRFSAERPKGSFSTLEIQRTEQGDSAMYLCASSLDGIKDEQFFGPGTRLTVL.

Notes on this clone: Its ends do not fully match the called genes, so a read error is possible. V usage is TRBV4-1 and J usage is TRBJ2-1; maybe TRBD1 (6 bases). Germline V CDR1 and CDR2: MGHRA, YSYEKL. This CDR3 region has 13 residues. The DNA for the CDR3 is TGCGCCAGCAGCCAAAGTCCAAACAGGGAGCGGTTCTTC. Its protein is CASSQSPNRERFF.

This sequence joins TRBV11-2 and TRBJ2-7, with D tentatively TRBD1 (6 bases). The germline V gene has CDR1 SGHAT and CDR2 FQNNGV. Trimming left V 0 bases short and J 1 base short, with 10 bases between. CDR3 length: 15 residues. The CDR3 loop reads CASSLDFGQSYEQYF. In nucleotides, the CDR3 is TGTGCCAGCAGCTTAGATTTTGGACAGTCCTACGAGCAGTACTTC.

The chain uses TRBV7-6 and TRBJ2-1; weak D call: TRBD2 (5 bases). V lost 0 bases, J lost 8 bases, and 14 bases lay in between. The CDR3 has 15 residues. CDR1 and CDR2 (germline): SGHVS, FNYEAQ. CDR3 protein: CASSLAPRARDEQFF. The CDR3 DNA reads TGTGCCAGCAGCTTAGCCCCGAGGGCCCGAGATGAGCAGTTCTTC.

This chain links TRBV25-1 with TRBJ2-7; D is uncertain. Germline-derived CDR1 and CDR2 are MGHDK and SYGVNS. V was clipped by 6 bases and J by 5 bases, with 8 bases between them. The CDR3 contains 11 residues. The CDR3 nucleotides read TGTGCCAGCAGCAGAGGCCACGAGCAGTACTTC. It codes for CASSRGHEQYF.

This clone has only one observation. V is TRBV6-5 and J is TRBJ2-1; 7 positions agree with TRBD1. CDR1 and CDR2 from the germline V gene are MNHEY and SVGAGI. This CDR3 contains 14 residues. V lost 5 bases to trimming and J lost 3 bases; unmatched junction nucleotides: 4. CDR3 residues: CASSRQGGYNEQFF. The CDR3 nucleotides are TGTGCCAGCAGTCGACAGGGCGGCTACAATGAGCAGTTCTTC.

This clone showed up just once. V is TRBV4-1 and J is TRBJ2-3; no clear D. Germline assignment: CDR1 MGHRA and CDR2 YSYEKL. CDR3 size: 17 residues. Deletions cut 0 bases from V and 4 bases from J, with 17 bases between. CDR3 bases: TGCGCCAGCAGCCAAGAAACGGAGCAAGCGTGCCCAGATACGCAGTATTTT. It codes for CASSQETEQACPDTQYF.

The CDR3 DNA reads as TGTGCCTGGAACATCGGGAGGGCCAAAGAGCAGTTCTTC. Protein product: CAWNIGRAKEQFF. The V gene is TRBV30, the J gene TRBJ2-1, with 8 nucleotides matching TRBD2. Germline CDR1 GTSNPN, CDR2 SVGIG (reference sequence). Trimming removed 4 bases from V and 10 bases from J; junction bases left unmatched: 9. CDR3 length: 13 residues. Full variable domain (remainder filled in from reference TRBV30 and TRBJ2-1): SQTIHQWPATLVQPVGSPLSLECTVEGTSNPNLYWYRQAAGRGLQLLFYSVGIGQISSEVPQNLSASRPQDRQFILSSKKLLLSDSGFYLCAWNIGRAKEQFFGPGTRLTVL.

The rearrangement joins TRBV29-1 to TRBJ2-3, with 8 bases identical to TRBD1. Losses at the gene ends were 6 bases for V and 3 bases for J; bases not matched to a gene: 5. Germline V gives CDR1 SQVTM, CDR2 ANQGSEA. This CDR3 region has 13 residues. The CDR3 sequence is CSVRDRWTDTQYF. In DNA form, the CDR3 reads TGCAGCGTCAGGGACAGGTGGACAGATACGCAGTATTTT.

This clone was seen a single time. This chain joins TRBV6-5 and TRBJ1-2, with 8 bases aligning to TRBD1. The CDR3 consists of 13 residues. The junction had 5 bases not matched to a gene; V was cut back by 6 bases and J by 5 bases. Germline loops: CDR1 MNHEY, CDR2 SVGAGI. CDR3: CASRQGARYGYTF. The CDR3 DNA sequence: TGTGCCAGCAGGCAGGGGGCGCGGTATGGCTACACCTTC.

V is TRBV7-9 and J is TRBJ1-1; D is possibly TRBD1 (5 bases). Trimming left V 5 bases short and J 6 bases short, with 19 bases between. This CDR3 contains 15 residues. CDR1 is SEHNR and CDR2 is FQNEAQ in the germline V gene (reference sequence). In nucleotides, the CDR3 is TGTGCCAGCAGCCCCACGCTGGGGGAATTCTCTGAAGCTTTCTTT. Its translation: CASSPTLGEFSEAFF.